This TCR beta chain was captured in a study of PD-1 blockade in classical Hodgkin lymphoma. Every one of the patients relapsed after autologous stem cell transplantation (brentuximab vedotin exposure was variable). Concerning this clone: Its antigen is as yet unknown.

The protocol was immunoSEQ multiplex PCR, while the TCRdb copy is restricted to in-frame clones and leaves out a portion. Seen here are about 21,000 clones, about two thirds observed once, and the top ten hold almost 6%. Study-wide results and limits: Before treatment, TCR diversity in newly diagnosed patients was reportedly lower than in healthy donors. Possible causes of repertoire differences, disease activity or prior therapy, remain undefined. Exclusion removed patients who began nivolumab under 1 year after ASCT. Newly diagnosed and completely responding patients shared comparable baseline diversity.

This CDR3 is 12 amino acids long. Germline V gene data show CDR1 as MNHNY and CDR2 as SVGAGI (reference sequence). V was trimmed by 6 bases and J by 9 bases, leaving 11 bases between them. The clonotype was recovered from a human donor with classical Hodgkin lymphoma. The chain uses TRBV6-6 and TRBJ2-2; D remains ambiguous. The starting material was peripheral blood mononuclear cells (PBMCs), obtained at baseline. Written as DNA, the CDR3 is TGTGCCAGCAGCCCCGGGCCGTGGGAGCTGTTTTTT. Encoded protein: CASSPGPWELFF.